This TCR beta chain emerged from a study of identical twins. Study conclusions and caveats: Insertions were fewer in abundant cord blood beta clonotypes, whereas memory repertoires showed none of this pattern. Out-of-frame alpha sequences that twins shared showed excess low generation probability.

CDR3 length: 17 residues. V was cut by 4 bases and J by 3 bases, with 19 bases left in between. The germline V gene encodes CDR1 MGHRA and CDR2 YSYEKL. On this clonotype: Its specificity is not known.

TCRdb used MiXCR to reprocess the 5' RACE reads, holding one entry per CDR3 protein. Among hundreds of thousands of distinct CDR3 sequences listed, around an eighth were seen once. The same specimen was also included in a second study, on yellow fever vaccine responses in identical twins.

This clonotype was obtained from a woman under 30 in good health. The V and J genes are TRBV4-1 and TRBJ2-1; D is possibly TRBD2 (5 bases). The sequenced material came from PBMCs. CDR3 in amino acids: CASSPPSGLSNYNEQFF. The CDR3 coding sequence is TGCGCCAGCAGCCCCCCGTCAGGACTTTCAAACTACAATGAGCAGTTCTTC.